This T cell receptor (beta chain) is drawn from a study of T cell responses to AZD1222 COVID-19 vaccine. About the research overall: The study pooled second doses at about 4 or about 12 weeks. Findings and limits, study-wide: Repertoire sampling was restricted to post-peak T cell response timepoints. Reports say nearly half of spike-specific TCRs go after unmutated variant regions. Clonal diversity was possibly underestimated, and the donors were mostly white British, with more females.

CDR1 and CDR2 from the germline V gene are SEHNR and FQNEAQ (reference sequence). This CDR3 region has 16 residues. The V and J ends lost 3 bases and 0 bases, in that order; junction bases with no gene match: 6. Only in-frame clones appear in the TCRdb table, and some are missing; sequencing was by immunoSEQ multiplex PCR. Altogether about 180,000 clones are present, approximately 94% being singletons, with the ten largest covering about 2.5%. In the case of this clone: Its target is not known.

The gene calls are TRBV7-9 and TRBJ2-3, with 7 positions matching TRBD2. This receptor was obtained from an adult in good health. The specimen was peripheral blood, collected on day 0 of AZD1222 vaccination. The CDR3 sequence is CASSFTSATSTDTQYF. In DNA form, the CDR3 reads TGTGCCAGCAGCTTTACTAGCGCTACTAGCACAGATACGCAGTATTTT.